What follows describes a single TCR beta chain. Trimming cost V 5 bases and J 8 bases, with 11 bases left between them. CDR1 is MNHNY, CDR2 SVGAGI, per germline (reference sequence). There are 12 residues in the CDR3. Generated by immunoSEQ multiplex PCR, the TCRdb table keeps only in-frame clones and is missing some. The data contain over 150,000 clones, over 95% of them seen just once; the ten biggest clones take up 0.95% to 1.1%. The record originates from a study of control samples from healthy donors and cancer patients. Sequenced input: blood. The receptor's source is a woman under 40 in good health. This rearrangement joins TRBV6-6 to TRBJ2-3; no clear D. The CDR3 loop reads CASSPTTGTQYF. CDR3 nucleotides: TGTGCCAGCAGTCCCACCACGGGTACGCAGTATTTT.